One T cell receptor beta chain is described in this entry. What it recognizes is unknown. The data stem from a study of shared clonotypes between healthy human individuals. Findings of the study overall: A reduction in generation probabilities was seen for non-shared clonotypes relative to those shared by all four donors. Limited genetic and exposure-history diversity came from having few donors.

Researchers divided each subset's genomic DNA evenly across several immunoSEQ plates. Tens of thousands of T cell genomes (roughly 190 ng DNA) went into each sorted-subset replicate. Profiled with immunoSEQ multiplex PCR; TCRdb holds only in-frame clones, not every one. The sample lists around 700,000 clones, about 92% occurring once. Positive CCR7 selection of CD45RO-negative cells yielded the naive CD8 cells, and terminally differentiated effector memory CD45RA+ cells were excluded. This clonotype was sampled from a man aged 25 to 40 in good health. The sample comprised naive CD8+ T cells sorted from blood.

This CDR3 reads CASSSPGQGRPHEQFF. CDR3 DNA: TGTGCCAGCAGCTCGCCGGGACAGGGTAGGCCTCATGAGCAGTTCTTC. The chain couples TRBV7-9 to TRBJ2-1; 9 nucleotides match TRBD1. The V and J ends lost 4 bases and 8 bases, in that order; junction bases with no gene match: 12. Germline V CDR1 and CDR2: SEHNR, FQNEAQ (reference sequence). The CDR3 has 16 residues.